Listed below are T cell receptor beta chains from one sample, sequenced in a study of blood T cell repertoires in COVID-19. Only in-frame clones appear in the TCRdb table, and some are missing; sequencing was by immunoSEQ multiplex PCR. The sample lists about 120,000 clones; more than 80% were seen once. The sample was peripheral blood. These receptors came from a man aged 35-49 years with acute or convalescent COVID-19. Both conserved end residues are trimmed from each CDR3. Fields, in order: D gene, V gene, CDR3 protein. D genes are given only for firm matches.

.,TRBV9,ASTGGTRSGANVLT
.,TRBV4-2,ASSQGREEGPQH
.,TRBV20-1,SAPRTDTQY
TRBD1,TRBV3-1/TRBV3-2,ASNRQGATEAF
.,TRBV2,ARLQGTAF
.,TRBV30,AWSVPQGPGQPQH
.,TRBV9,ASSLRQTPNTEAF
TRBD1,TRBV5-4,ASSLEQGAYNEQF
TRBD2,TRBV10-3,AISTSGRLGADTQY
.,TRBV5-1,ASSLATAGRSYEQY
TRBD2,TRBV5-1,ASSVTSGRGNEQF
.,TRBV10-2,ASSENSYTEAF
TRBD1,TRBV5-1,ASSQGTGDNQPQH
.,TRBV30,AWSIGRGYGYT
.,TRBV9,ASSALQGPDTQY
.,TRBV19,ASMAGPRSYGYT
.,TRBV24-1,ATSDLDRSISTDTQY
TRBD1,TRBV2,ASKRGDRGPQETQY
.,TRBV5-1,ASSSEAGSYHNEQF
.,TRBV27,ASSLGAGPSLWETQY
TRBD1,TRBV6-4,ASSWDRSGTEAF
TRBD1,TRBV6-6,ASSYPSRTGGESLH
TRBD1,TRBV5-8,ASSLGQGYSNQPQH
.,TRBV15,ATSSSWSSTDTQY
TRBD2,TRBV4-1,ASSRHVGGAYEQY
.,TRBV10-3,AISDGTTNEKLF
.,TRBV3-1/TRBV3-2,ASSQGGTDTQY
.,TRBV7-2,ASSLQERSTEAF
TRBD1,TRBV19,ASSIGGTGLGYT
.,TRBV5-1,ASSLVAGVNTEAF
.,TRBV18,ASSPFRGSFPKNIQY
.,TRBV7-9,ASSPVGVKDGYT
.,TRBV27,PKPEAF
.,TRBV29-1,SVRTARAYYEQY
.,TRBV6-5,ASRGSGSGETQY
TRBD2,TRBV2,ASSRTSAYTGELF
.,TRBV7-2,ASSPPSVRVGTQY
.,TRBV9,ASSVAQRYNEQF
.,TRBV19,ASSIQGGQETQY
TRBD1,TRBV7-6,ASSPEETGAGGYT
.,TRBV6-6,ATLTRRSSSGNTIY
.,TRBV12-2,ASGSAFSYNEQF
TRBD2,TRBV4-1,ASSHPEGLAGAEETQY
.,TRBV12-3/TRBV12-4,ASHSRGGGYT
.,TRBV18,ASSPPGEYTEAF
.,TRBV2,ASSEFGGYGYT
TRBD2,TRBV5-1,ASSSGLAGNNEQF
TRBD1,TRBV18,ASSPRQGEEVNTEAF
.,TRBV2,ASSETAASGNTIY
TRBD1,TRBV6-5,ASSYGRGQGNYGYT
.,TRBV3-1/TRBV3-2,ASSQELGQWNSPLH
.,TRBV29-1,SVDQARDEQF
.,TRBV4-3,ASSQSTGTKNYGYT
.,TRBV23-1,ASSQSRQPHNEKLF
.,TRBV5-1,ASSLQGNDYGYT
.,TRBV19,ASSIGPMMHWAKNIQY
TRBD2,TRBV25-1,ASSEPGGATQY
.,TRBV9,ASRGAGDSPLH
.,TRBV3-1/TRBV3-2,ASSQDSPGITFLSYEQY